This passage covers 24 T cell receptor beta chains from one sample sequenced in a study of untreated major depressive disorder. Measured with immunoSEQ multiplex PCR; TCRdb has only the in-frame clones, and not every one. The table has almost 20,000 clones, about 85% seen once; the top ten hold 0.8% to 0.9%. Input material: CD4+ T cells from PBMCs. The receptors come from a woman in her twenties or thirties in good health.

This sequence joins TRBV7-9 and TRBJ1-2; D may be TRBD1 (6 bases). The CDR3 consists of 11 residues. Per germline, CDR1 SEHNR and CDR2 FQNEAQ (reference sequence). Trimming removed 4 bases at V and 8 bases at J, with 8 bases between. The DNA of the CDR3 is TGTGCCAGCAGCTCCACAGGGGGCTACACCTTC. This gives the protein CASSSTGGYTF.

The rearrangement links TRBV25-1 to TRBJ2-3; D is perhaps TRBD1 or TRBD2 (5 bases each). Deletions cut 8 bases from V and 4 bases from J, with 16 bases between. The CDR3 extends over 14 amino acids. Per the germline V gene, CDR1 is MGHDK and CDR2 is SYGVNS. The CDR3 sequence is CASGRDQGADTQYF. The CDR3, as DNA: TGTGCCAGCGGCCGGGACCAGGGCGCAGATACGCAGTATTTT.

The chain combines TRBV30 with TRBJ1-4, with D perhaps matching TRBD1 (5 bases). In germline, CDR1 is GTSNPN, CDR2 SVGIG (reference sequence). This CDR3 has 14 amino acids. V lost 0 bases and J lost 13, with 18 bases in between. CDR3 sequence reads: CAWSVRAVGAGLFF. In DNA form, the CDR3 reads TGTGCCTGGAGTGTTCGGGCAGTCGGGGCGGGACTGTTTTTT.

This clone was picked up a small number of times. This rearrangement joins TRBV27 to TRBJ1-2; no clear D gene. Trimming took off 8 bases at V and 7 bases at J, with 11 bases between the two ends. The CDR3 consists of 11 residues. CDR1 and CDR2 (germline): MNHEY, SMNVEV (reference sequence). The CDR3 bases are TGTGCCAGCGGCTCCGGACGTGGCTACACCTTC. The encoded protein is CASGSGRGYTF.

The chain employs TRBV10-3 and TRBJ2-7; 12 bases line up with TRBD1. The CDR3 spans 17 residues. Trimming cost V 0 bases and J 7 bases; bases outside gene matches: 10. The germline CDR1 and CDR2 sequences are ENHRY and SYGVKD. CDR3 protein: CAISESRGTGGRVEQYF. CDR3 bases: TGTGCCATCAGTGAGTCGAGGGGGACAGGGGGCCGGGTGGAGCAGTACTTC.

The V and J genes are TRBV11-1 and TRBJ2-7; 13 positions agree with TRBD2. The V segment lost 5 bases and the J segment 3 bases; nucleotides outside the gene matches: 10. The CDR3 spans 17 residues. CDR1 is SGHAT and CDR2 is FQDESV in the germline V gene (reference sequence). The CDR3 nucleotides are TGTGCCAGCAGCCGGACTAGCGGGAGTCTAACTCACTACGAGCAGTACTTC. Residues: CASSRTSGSLTHYEQYF.

The gene calls are TRBV9 and TRBJ1-1; the D gene is possibly TRBD1 (5 bases). Trimming cost V 1 base and J 0 bases, with 7 bases left between them. The germline V gene has CDR1 SGDLS and CDR2 YYNGEE. The CDR3 loop spans 14 amino acids. The DNA for the CDR3 is TGTGCCAGCAGCGTACAGGGAATGAACACTGAAGCTTTCTTT. Protein product: CASSVQGMNTEAFF.

The CDR3 DNA reads as TGTGCCAGCAGTGATGGCGCGTGGAACACCGGGGAGCTGTTTTTT. Protein: CASSDGAWNTGELFF. The chain joins TRBV6-1 to TRBJ2-2; D is undetermined. V lost 3 bases, J lost 1 base, and 9 bases lay in between. The CDR3 is 15 residues long. Germline-derived CDR1 and CDR2 are MNHNS and SASEGT.

This clone was detected a few times. V is TRBV2 and J is TRBJ1-2; TRBD1 agrees at 11 bases. Germline trimming cut 6 bases from V and 4 bases from J; bases unmatched to any gene: 4. Germline CDR1 SNHLY, CDR2 FYNNEI. The CDR3 runs to 14 residues. In DNA form, the CDR3 reads TGTGCCAGCAGCGGGACAGGGGGGAGCTATGGCTACACCTTC. It yields the protein CASSGTGGSYGYTF.

The chain couples TRBV5-1 to TRBJ2-7; maybe TRBD1 (6 bases). The CDR3 runs 14 residues. Germline lookup yields CDR1 SGHRS and CDR2 YFSETQ. The ends were cut back, 4 bases at V and 0 bases at J, with 11 bases in the middle. CDR3 residues: CASSLDSRSYEQYF. CDR3 DNA: TGCGCCAGCAGCCTGGACAGCCGCTCCTACGAGCAGTACTTC.

The V gene is TRBV7-3, the J gene TRBJ2-1; tentative D call: TRBD2 (7 bases). V lost 2 bases and J lost 8, with 10 bases in between. There are 13 residues in the CDR3. CDR1 SGHTA and CDR2 FQGTGA come from the germline V gene. CDR3 sequence: CASSLLGGDEQFF. DNA for the CDR3: TGTGCCAGCAGCTTATTAGGGGGGGATGAGCAGTTCTTC.

This rearrangement joins TRBV6-4 to TRBJ2-6; D gene ambiguous. Germline V gives CDR1 MRHNA, CDR2 SNTAGT. This CDR3 has 15 residues. V was shortened by 0 bases and J by 1 base, with 4 bases between the two germline ends. The CDR3, as DNA: TGTGCCAGCAGTGACTCGGAGTCTGGGGCCAACGTCCTGACTTTC. Amino acid sequence: CASSDSESGANVLTF.

This chain connects TRBV4-2 to TRBJ2-1; 11 positions agree with TRBD2. The germline V gene has CDR1 LGHNA and CDR2 YNFKEQ. With 4 bases clipped from V and 9 bases from J, the junction kept 2 bases outside the gene matches. CDR3 length: 13 residues. The CDR3, as DNA: TGTGCCAGCAGCCTGACTAGCGGGGTTGAGCAGTTCTTC. Amino acids: CASSLTSGVEQFF.

The J gene is TRBJ1-4, the V gene TRBV7-8, with 8 bases that match TRBD1. The CDR3 is 15 residues long. Germline V gene data show CDR1 as SGHVS and CDR2 as FQNEAQ. With 7 bases clipped from V and 8 bases from J, the junction kept 12 bases outside the gene matches. The CDR3 DNA sequence: TGTGCCAGCACCCCAAGACGGGACAGGTTCGAAAAACTGTTTTTT. As protein: CASTPRRDRFEKLFF.

The chain is built from TRBV11-2 and TRBJ1-2; D unclear. CDR1 is SGHAT, CDR2 FQNNGV, per germline. The CDR3 runs 13 residues. V lost 6 bases and J lost 0, with 8 bases in between. CDR3: CASSNSPNYGYTF. The CDR3, as DNA: TGTGCCAGCAGTAACAGCCCTAACTATGGCTACACCTTC.

J is TRBJ1-4 and V is TRBV6-6; 10 bases fit TRBD1. Germline CDR1 MNHNY, CDR2 SVGAGI (reference sequence). The CDR3 runs to 15 residues. V was pared by 0 bases and J by 5 bases, with 0 bases of the junction left unmatched. The CDR3 sequence: CASSYSGQGNEKLFF. The CDR3 nucleotides are TGTGCCAGCAGTTACTCGGGACAGGGGAATGAAAAACTGTTTTTT.

The chain uses TRBV7-8 and TRBJ2-7, with TRBD2 matching over 8 bases. This CDR3 region has 13 residues. Germline V lookup: CDR1 SGHVS, CDR2 FQNEAQ. J was trimmed by 10 bases and V by 4 bases; bases with no gene match: 9. In DNA, the CDR3 is TGTGCCAGCAGCTCGGCTAGCGGGCCTCACCAGTACTTC. Translation: CASSSASGPHQYF.

The chain recombines TRBV6-1 with TRBJ2-5, with 13 bases matching TRBD2. The CDR3 loop spans 16 amino acids. The germline V gene encodes CDR1 MNHNS and CDR2 SASEGT. V trimming: 6 bases; J trimming: 3 bases; junction bases outside the gene matches: 7. The CDR3 nucleotides are TGTGCCAGCAGGGAACTAGCGGGAGGGAATAAAGAGACCCAGTACTTC. Amino acid sequence: CASRELAGGNKETQYF.

The J gene is TRBJ2-1, the V gene TRBV9; 10 bases fit TRBD1. The ends lost 2 bases at V and 0 bases at J; junction bases unmatched: 2. Germline loops: CDR1 SGDLS, CDR2 YYNGEE. There are 16 residues in the CDR3. The CDR3 spells CASSVTGGYSYNEQFF. The CDR3 DNA reads as TGTGCCAGCAGCGTGACAGGGGGCTACTCCTACAATGAGCAGTTCTTC.

The chain couples TRBV2 to TRBJ2-3, with D possibly TRBD1 on 6 matching bases. This CDR3 comprises 14 residues. Germline V gene data show CDR1 as SNHLY and CDR2 as FYNNEI. V was cut by 6 bases and J by 3 bases, with 13 bases left in between. This chain's CDR3 is CASSTLRGTDTQYF. CDR3 DNA sequence: TGTGCCAGCAGCACACTCAGGGGTACAGATACGCAGTATTTT.

The V call is TRBV28, the J call TRBJ2-5, with D possibly TRBD2 on 7 matching bases. Germline V lookup: CDR1 MDHEN, CDR2 SYDVKM. CDR3 size: 14 residues. The V end lost 4 bases, the J end lost 5 bases, and 14 bases lay between the germline ends. Written as DNA, the CDR3 is TGTGCCAGCAGTTGGGGGGGGCGCGGGGAGACCCAGTACTTC. Its protein product is CASSWGGRGETQYF.

The genes are TRBV19 and TRBJ1-5; perhaps TRBD1 as D (6 bases). This CDR3 has 15 residues. Trimming took off 5 bases at V and 0 bases at J, with 11 bases between the two ends. Germline values: CDR1 LNHDA, CDR2 SQIVND (reference sequence). CDR3 sequence (DNA): TGTGCCAGTAGTGCGAACAGGGATAGCAATCAGCCCCAGCATTTT. This codes for CASSANRDSNQPQHF.

V is TRBV7-9 and J is TRBJ2-1, with 7 bases matching TRBD1. There are 16 residues in the CDR3. The V gene's germline CDR1 is SEHNR and CDR2 FQNEAQ (reference sequence). V dropped 4 bases and J dropped 3; count of bases not matched to a gene: 9. The DNA for the CDR3 is TGTGCCAGCAGCTCTCAGGAACAGGGGAACTACAATGAGCAGTTCTTC. It translates to CASSSQEQGNYNEQFF.

The V gene is TRBV7-9, the J gene TRBJ1-3; D possibly corresponds to TRBD1 (5 bases). Germline assignment: CDR1 SEHNR and CDR2 FQNEAQ (reference sequence). The V and J ends lost 5 bases and 0 bases respectively, with 11 bases between them. The CDR3 is 15 amino acids. The CDR3 DNA reads TGTGCCAGCAGCCCCCAGGGCTACTCTGGAAACACCATATATTTT. Residues: CASSPQGYSGNTIYF.